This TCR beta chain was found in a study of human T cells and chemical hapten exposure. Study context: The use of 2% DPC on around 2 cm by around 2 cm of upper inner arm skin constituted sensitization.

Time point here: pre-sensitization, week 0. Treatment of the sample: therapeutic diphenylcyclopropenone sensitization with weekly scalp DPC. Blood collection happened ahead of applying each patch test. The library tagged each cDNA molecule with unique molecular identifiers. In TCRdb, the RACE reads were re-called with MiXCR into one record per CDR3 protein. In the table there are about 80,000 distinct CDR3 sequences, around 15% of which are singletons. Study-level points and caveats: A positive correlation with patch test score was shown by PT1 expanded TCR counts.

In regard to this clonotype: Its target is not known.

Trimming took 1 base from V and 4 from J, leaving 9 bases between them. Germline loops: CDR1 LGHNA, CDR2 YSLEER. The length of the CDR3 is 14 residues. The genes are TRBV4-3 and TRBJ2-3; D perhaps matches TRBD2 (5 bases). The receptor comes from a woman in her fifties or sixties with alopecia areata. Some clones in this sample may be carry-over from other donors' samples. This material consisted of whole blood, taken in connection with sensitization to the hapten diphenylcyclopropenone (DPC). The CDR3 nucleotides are TGCGCCAGCAGCCAAGGAGTTAGCGCAGATACGCAGTATTTT. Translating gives CASSQGVSADTQYF.